The rows below give T cell receptor beta chains drawn from one sample of a study of vaccination and CD4 T cells after COVID-19. One entry per CDR3 protein, called by TCRdb with MiXCR from the PCR reads. The sample lists around 12,000 distinct CDR3 sequences, approximately 74% occurring once. These TCRs' antigens remain unknown. The material sequenced was CD4+ T cells from blood, cultured in vitro, taken after SARS-CoV-2 vaccination. These receptors were collected from a human donor who received a COVID-19 vaccine. Both conserved end residues are part of each CDR3. The D gene is left open where the match is weak. Size is stated for part of the rows, as once, few or many counts, or as a class when the clone is expanded.

cdr3_aa: CASSKNNYGYTF
cdr3_nt: TGTGCCAGCAGCAAAAACAACTATGGCTACACCTTC
clone_size: -
d_call: -
v_call: TRBV9
j_call: TRBJ1-2

cdr3_aa: CASSSPTGASYNEQFF
cdr3_nt: TGTGCCAGCAGCTCGCCAACCGGGGCCTCCTACAATGAGCAGTTCTTC
clone_size: -
d_call: -
v_call: TRBV3-1
j_call: TRBJ2-1

cdr3_aa: CSARDLPTGQAKNIQYF
cdr3_nt: TGCAGTGCTAGAGATCTGCCGACAGGCCAAGCCAAAAACATTCAGTACTTC
clone_size: -
d_call: -
v_call: TRBV20-1
j_call: TRBJ2-4

cdr3_aa: CASSLVGRDSGNTIYF
cdr3_nt: TGTGCCAGCAGCTTAGTGGGCAGGGACTCTGGAAACACCATATATTTT
clone_size: -
d_call: -
v_call: TRBV7-2
j_call: TRBJ1-3

cdr3_aa: CASSLDATSSGNTIYF
cdr3_nt: TGTGCCAGCAGCTTAGACGCTACATCCTCTGGAAACACCATATATTTT
clone_size: medium-sized
d_call: -
v_call: TRBV7-6
j_call: TRBJ1-3

cdr3_aa: CASSDDSYGYTF
cdr3_nt: TGTGCCAGCAGTGATGACAGCTATGGCTACACCTTC
clone_size: -
d_call: -
v_call: TRBV12-3/TRBV12-4
j_call: TRBJ1-2

cdr3_aa: CASSPDGRTSGYTF
cdr3_nt: TGTGCCAGCAGCCCGGACGGGAGAACGTCTGGCTACACCTTC
clone_size: -
d_call: -
v_call: TRBV7-9
j_call: TRBJ1-2

cdr3_aa: CGTPGRNYGYTF
cdr3_nt: TGCGGAACCCCGGGGAGAAACTATGGCTACACCTTC
clone_size: few
d_call: -
v_call: TRBV20-1
j_call: TRBJ1-2

cdr3_aa: CASRKNSGGTHTGELFF
cdr3_nt: TGCGCCAGCAGGAAGAATAGCGGGGGGACACACACCGGGGAGCTGTTTTTT
clone_size: -
d_call: TRBD2
v_call: TRBV10-1
j_call: TRBJ2-2

cdr3_aa: CASINPGGSNYGYTF
cdr3_nt: TGTGCCAGTATCAATCCGGGGGGATCTAACTATGGCTACACCTTC
clone_size: -
d_call: -
v_call: TRBV19
j_call: TRBJ1-2

cdr3_aa: CASSIRGSQETQYF
cdr3_nt: TGTGCCAGCAGCATCAGGGGGAGTCAAGAGACCCAGTACTTC
clone_size: -
d_call: TRBD1
v_call: TRBV7-6
j_call: TRBJ2-5

cdr3_aa: CASSQGTGGIGYGYTF
cdr3_nt: TGTGCCAGCAGCCAAGGGACAGGGGGCATTGGGTATGGCTACACCTTC
clone_size: -
d_call: TRBD1
v_call: TRBV4-2
j_call: TRBJ1-2

cdr3_aa: CASSTPGGGRTDTQYF
cdr3_nt: TGTGCCAGTAGTACCCCGGGGGGAGGGAGAACAGATACGCAGTATTTT
clone_size: -
d_call: TRBD2
v_call: TRBV19
j_call: TRBJ2-3

cdr3_aa: CASSLVGLGDTQYF
cdr3_nt: TGTGCCAGCAGCTTGGTGGGGTTGGGAGATACGCAGTATTTT
clone_size: -
d_call: -
v_call: TRBV5-4
j_call: TRBJ2-3

cdr3_aa: CASSPDTGRNTEAFF
cdr3_nt: TGTGCCAGCAGCCCCGATACGGGTCGGAACACTGAAGCTTTCTTT
clone_size: -
d_call: -
v_call: TRBV14
j_call: TRBJ1-1

cdr3_aa: CASSRSSGGDEQFF
cdr3_nt: TGTGCCAGTAGCCGATCTAGCGGAGGCGATGAGCAGTTCTTC
clone_size: -
d_call: TRBD2
v_call: TRBV19
j_call: TRBJ2-1

cdr3_aa: CSAGKEAGRKYEQFF
cdr3_nt: TGCAGTGCTGGAAAAGAAGCGGGGAGGAAGTATGAGCAGTTCTTC
clone_size: -
d_call: TRBD2
v_call: TRBV20-1
j_call: TRBJ2-1

cdr3_aa: CASSGVGTNTGELFF
cdr3_nt: TGTGCCAGTAGCGGGGTAGGGACGAACACCGGGGAGCTGTTTTTT
clone_size: -
d_call: -
v_call: TRBV19
j_call: TRBJ2-2

cdr3_aa: CASSEARGSNSPLHF
cdr3_nt: TGTGCCAGCAGTGAAGCGCGGGGGAGCAATTCACCCCTCCACTTT
clone_size: -
d_call: -
v_call: TRBV2
j_call: TRBJ1-6

cdr3_aa: CATSLGTNEKLFF
cdr3_nt: TGTGCCACCAGCCTAGGTACTAATGAAAAACTGTTTTTT
clone_size: once
d_call: -
v_call: TRBV15
j_call: TRBJ1-4

cdr3_aa: CSARDPGGYGYTF
cdr3_nt: TGCAGTGCTAGAGATCCGGGGGGCTATGGCTACACCTTC
clone_size: -
d_call: -
v_call: TRBV20-1
j_call: TRBJ1-2

cdr3_aa: CSATGTQEGSNQPQHF
cdr3_nt: TGCAGTGCTACCGGGACCCAAGAGGGGAGCAATCAGCCCCAGCATTTT
clone_size: -
d_call: -
v_call: TRBV20-1
j_call: TRBJ1-5

cdr3_aa: CATSRDMGQGAVQPQHF
cdr3_nt: TGTGCCACCAGCAGGGACATGGGACAGGGGGCTGTTCAGCCCCAGCATTTT
clone_size: -
d_call: TRBD1
v_call: TRBV15
j_call: TRBJ1-5

cdr3_aa: CASSSTSYPYEQYF
cdr3_nt: TGTGCCAGCAGCTCTACATCTTACCCCTACGAGCAGTACTTC
clone_size: once
d_call: -
v_call: TRBV7-8
j_call: TRBJ2-7

cdr3_aa: CASSLGAGSSNQPQHF
cdr3_nt: TGTGCCAGCAGCTTAGGGGCAGGGTCTAGCAATCAGCCCCAGCATTTT
clone_size: -
d_call: -
v_call: TRBV7-2
j_call: TRBJ1-5

cdr3_aa: CSARDQGQGSYGYTF
cdr3_nt: TGCAGTGCTAGAGATCAAGGACAGGGCAGCTATGGCTACACCTTC
clone_size: -
d_call: TRBD1
v_call: TRBV20-1
j_call: TRBJ1-2

cdr3_aa: CASSFFRFRDTDTQYF
cdr3_nt: TGTGCCAGCAGTTTCTTCAGGTTCCGTGACACAGATACGCAGTATTTT
clone_size: -
d_call: -
v_call: TRBV27
j_call: TRBJ2-3

cdr3_aa: CASSGSGGADGYTF
cdr3_nt: TGTGCCAGCAGTGGGTCAGGGGGCGCGGATGGCTACACCTTC
clone_size: once
d_call: TRBD1
v_call: TRBV25-1
j_call: TRBJ1-2

cdr3_aa: CASSLDSQGTYEQYF
cdr3_nt: TGTGCCAGCAGCTTAGATAGTCAGGGAACCTACGAGCAGTACTTC
clone_size: -
d_call: -
v_call: TRBV11-2
j_call: TRBJ2-7

cdr3_aa: CASSDRAVGEAFF
cdr3_nt: TGTGCCAGCAGTGACAGGGCTGTCGGTGAAGCTTTCTTT
clone_size: -
d_call: -
v_call: TRBV6-1
j_call: TRBJ1-1

cdr3_aa: CASSLQLTEPGYGYTF
cdr3_nt: TGTGCCAGCAGCTTGCAACTGACCGAGCCGGGATATGGCTACACCTTC
clone_size: few
d_call: -
v_call: TRBV7-8
j_call: TRBJ1-2